This entry is about one T cell receptor (beta chain). What it binds is unknown. The sample originates from a study of cytomegalovirus exposure and HLA in healthy donors. Study-wide context: Among roughly 180 million T cells, an earlier analysis found roughly 100 million unique TCR beta sequences. Study results and caveats: Several top significant clusters appeared, in a later analysis, to be linked to common viral pathogens.

The ends were cut back, 0 bases at V and 2 bases at J, with 16 bases in the middle. Germline V lookup: CDR1 SEHNR, CDR2 FQNEAQ (reference sequence). The CDR3 covers 17 residues. The PCR was carried out with 60 Vbeta primers and 13 Jbeta primers. Per the authors' pipeline: Approximately 72 million unique TCR beta chains, approximately 11 million of them shared, were counted by a later analysis. TCRdb keeps only in-frame clones here, not all; method: immunoSEQ multiplex PCR. V and J calls plus clone size are reproduced from that table; the DNA served to infer D and trimming. The repertoire holds some 110,000 clones, with less than 85% as singletons.

The gene calls are TRBV7-9 and TRBJ2-5; D is perhaps TRBD1 (8 bases). This clonotype was sampled from a man in his 60s in good health and CMV-seronegative. Sequencing used PBMCs. CDR3: CASSLALSGTGQETQYF. The CDR3, as DNA: TGTGCCAGCAGCTTAGCGCTAAGCGGGACAGGACAAGAGACCCAGTACTTC.